This TCR beta chain was recorded in a study of blood T cell repertoires in COVID-19. Background on the study: The cDNA or gDNA used as material had been derived from T cells, B-cell-depleted T cells, or PBMCs.

Authors' methods: Using reference gene primer amplification, nucleated cell counts were estimated. The data were produced by immunoSEQ multiplex PCR, yet TCRdb's version contains in-frame clones alone and is incomplete. V, J and clone size are taken as reported in that table, and D and trimming were inferred from the DNA itself. The sample has about 130,000 clones, approximately 74% seen once. Trimming took off 0 bases at V and 5 bases at J, with 14 bases between the two ends. Germline V gene lookup returns CDR1 SGHNT and CDR2 YYREEE (reference sequence). CDR3 length: 15 residues. The receptor's source is a man older than 75 with COVID-19, enrolled during active disease. The chain couples TRBV5-4 to TRBJ1-2; D gene unclear. Sequencing was carried out using peripheral blood. The CDR3 loop reads CASSLARARGYGYTF. DNA of the CDR3: TGTGCCAGCAGCTTGGCCCGGGCCCGAGGGTATGGCTACACCTTC. Filled out from reference TRBV5-4 and TRBJ1-2, the complete variable domain reads ETGVTQSPTHLIKTRGQQVTLRCSSQSGHNTVSWYQQALGQGPQFIFQYYREEENGRGNFPPRFSGLQFPNYSSELNVNALELDDSALYLCASSLARARGYGYTFGSGTRLTVV.